These T cell receptor beta chains were read from a single sample in a study of radiotherapy plus CTLA-4 blockade in lung cancer. Data came from immunoSEQ multiplex PCR; TCRdb stores just in-frame clones and leaves some out. The sample has tens of thousands of clones; 60% to 80% are singletons. This specimen consisted of peripheral blood, obtained from a patient treated with radiotherapy plus ipilimumab. These receptors were collected from a human donor with non-small cell lung cancer whose response to radiotherapy plus ipilimumab could not be evaluated. Each CDR3 is given with its conserved first and last residue. D genes are given only for firm matches. Size is stated for part of the rows, as once, few or many counts, or as a class when the clone is expanded.

J gene	D gene	V gene	clone size	CDR3 protein	CDR3 DNA
TRBJ2-5	TRBD1	TRBV11-3	once	CASSLGPDRAKETQYF	TGTGCCAGCAGCTTAGGCCCTGACAGGGCCAAGGAGACCCAGTACTTC
TRBJ2-2	-	TRBV7-6	-	CASSPRAATGDTTTGELFF	TGTGCCAGCAGCCCCCGCGCAGCGACAGGAGATACGACCACCGGGGAGCTGTTTTTT
TRBJ1-2	TRBD1	TRBV7-8	-	CASSLARQGIYGYTF	TGTGCCAGCAGCTTAGCCAGACAGGGGATCTATGGCTACACCTTC
TRBJ1-2	TRBD1	TRBV4-2	-	CASSQTRTGGSGYTF	TGTGCCAGCAGCCAAACAAGAACAGGGGGATCTGGCTACACCTTC
TRBJ2-1	-	TRBV7-2	few	CASSSGVDNEQFF	TGTGCCAGCAGCTCGGGGGTGGACAATGAGCAGTTCTTC
TRBJ1-2	-	TRBV5-1	once	CASSITTANYGYTF	TGCGCCAGCAGCATTACTACTGCTAACTATGGCTACACCTTC
TRBJ2-7	-	TRBV30	once	CAWNYRGTPNYEQYF	TGTGCCTGGAATTATAGGGGGACACCAAACTACGAGCAGTACTTC
TRBJ1-4	TRBD1	TRBV7-3	-	CASSLTGTGNEKLFF	TGTGCCAGCAGCCTAACCGGGACAGGGAATGAAAAACTGTTTTTT
TRBJ2-2	-	TRBV7-3	-	CASSPGQGNTGELFF	TGTGCCAGCAGCCCTGGACAAGGGAACACCGGGGAGCTGTTTTTT
TRBJ2-3	-	TRBV10-3	once	CAISEGLTTDTQYF	TGTGCCATCAGTGAGGGACTCACCACAGATACGCAGTATTTT
TRBJ1-1	-	TRBV6-5	-	CASSYSRRGMDTEAFF	TGTGCCAGCAGTTACTCACGGAGGGGAATGGACACTGAAGCTTTCTTT
TRBJ2-5	-	TRBV18	-	CASSPRGERAVVETQYF	TGTGCCAGCTCACCCCGAGGTGAGCGGGCCGTAGTGGAGACCCAGTACTTC
TRBJ1-6	TRBD1	TRBV6-5	-	CASSIGQGNSPLHF	TGTGCCAGCAGCATCGGACAGGGAAATTCACCCCTCCACTTT
TRBJ2-2	-	TRBV7-2	once	CASSETGPNTGELFF	TGTGCCAGCAGCGAGACAGGCCCGAACACCGGGGAGCTGTTTTTT
TRBJ2-1	-	TRBV7-9	few	CASSSLYNEQFF	TGTGCCAGCAGCTCCCTATACAATGAGCAGTTCTTC
TRBJ2-1	-	TRBV5-4	-	CASSLGLARSEQFF	TGTGCCAGCAGCTTAGGGCTAGCAAGGAGTGAGCAGTTCTTC
TRBJ2-4	TRBD2	TRBV5-6	-	CASSAGLEVQYF	TGTGCCAGCAGCGCGGGACTAGAAGTTCAGTACTTC
TRBJ2-7	TRBD2	TRBV6-5	-	CASRVAGYYEQYF	TGTGCCAGCAGAGTAGCGGGGTACTACGAGCAGTACTTC
TRBJ2-2	TRBD1	TRBV19	-	CASSLPGTGAVDTGELFF	TGTGCCAGTAGTCTCCCCGGGACAGGGGCGGTAGACACCGGGGAGCTGTTTTTT
TRBJ2-1	TRBD2	TRBV11-2	-	CASSFAGDRRDEQFF	TGTGCTAGCAGCTTTGCGGGGGATAGAAGGGATGAGCAGTTCTTC
TRBJ2-5	-	TRBV18	once	CASSPSQETQYF	TGTGCCAGCTCACCCTCCCAAGAGACCCAGTACTTC
TRBJ2-3	TRBD2	TRBV9	few	CASSLDGSSGDTQYF	TGTGCCAGCAGCTTAGACGGTTCTAGCGGAGATACGCAGTATTTT
TRBJ2-5	-	TRBV9	few	CASSVSGSQETQYF	TGTGCCAGCAGCGTCTCGGGGTCCCAAGAGACCCAGTACTTC
TRBJ2-1	-	TRBV5-6	once	CASSPTGSSYNEQFF	TGTGCCAGCAGCCCGACAGGAAGCTCCTACAATGAGCAGTTCTTC
TRBJ1-2	TRBD1	TRBV28	-	CASSVAGGGYTF	TGTGCCAGCAGCGTGGCAGGGGGGGGCTACACCTTC
TRBJ1-5	-	TRBV18	-	CASSPTGHPNQPQHF	TGTGCCAGCTCACCCACGGGACACCCCAATCAGCCCCAGCATTTT